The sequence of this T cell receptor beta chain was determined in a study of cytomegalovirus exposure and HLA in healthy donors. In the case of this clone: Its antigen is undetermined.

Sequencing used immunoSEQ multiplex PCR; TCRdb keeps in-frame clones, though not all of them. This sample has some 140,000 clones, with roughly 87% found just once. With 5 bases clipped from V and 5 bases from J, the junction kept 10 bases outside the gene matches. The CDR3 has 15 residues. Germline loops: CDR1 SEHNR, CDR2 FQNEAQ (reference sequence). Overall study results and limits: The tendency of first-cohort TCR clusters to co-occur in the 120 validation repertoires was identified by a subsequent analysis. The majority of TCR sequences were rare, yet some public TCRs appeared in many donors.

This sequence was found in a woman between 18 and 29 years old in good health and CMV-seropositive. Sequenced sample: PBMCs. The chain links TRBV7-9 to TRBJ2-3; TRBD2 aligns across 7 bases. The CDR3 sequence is CASSPSSLAVDTQYF. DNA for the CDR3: TGTGCCAGCAGCCCGTCAAGCCTAGCGGTAGATACGCAGTATTTT.